This T cell receptor (beta chain) was captured in a study of T cell repertoires in cytomegalovirus infection. Study at large: As its CMV epitopes, the study selected recently identified HLA-C-restricted and well-studied HLA-B-restricted targets. Public TCR beta signature analysis indicated the presence of both CMV infection and matching HLA type.

The CDR3 extends over 18 amino acids. CDR1 is SGHVS, CDR2 FQNEAQ, per germline. Trimming stripped 1 base from V and 3 bases from J, with 19 bases between. Points on this clonotype: Antigen: not known.

Study findings and constraints: There were carriers of CMV plus the relevant HLA, and cumulative public TCR beta family frequency identified them. It was HLA-C-restricted CMV-specific TCR beta clonotypes that dominated the response ex vivo.

TCRdb recomputed calls from the reads with MiXCR, one row per CDR3 protein. The table shows 600,000 to 700,000 distinct CDR3 sequences, with 30% to 40% occurring only once. This TCR came from a human donor in good health (CMV status not recorded). Some clones in this sample may be carry-over from other donors' samples. The sample here was cultured PBMCs, taken from culture after CMV antigen stimulation. This rearrangement joins TRBV7-8 to TRBJ1-3; possible D gene TRBD1, 5 bases. CDR3 sequence: CASSLVEGRAWSGNTIYF. The CDR3 nucleotides are TGTGCCAGCAGCTTAGTTGAGGGGCGGGCCTGGAGTGGAAACACCATATATTTT.